One and the same sample provided the 13 T cell receptor beta chains below, sequenced in a study of OX40 agonist ivuxolimab in advanced cancers. The method behind the library was the immunoSEQ multiplex PCR assay. TCRdb retrieved this table from immuneACCESS and kept in-frame rearrangements only. Not all clones are present; in checked studies, unresolved V genes account for under half, and no reason is known for the remainder. This sample comprises approximately 15,000 clones, 80% to 90% of them detected only once. Jointly, the top ten make up roughly 21% of the sample. This specimen was CD4+ or CD8+ T cells sorted from blood, taken in a trial of the OX40 agonist ivuxolimab. All receptors come from an adult with an advanced solid tumor such as melanoma, head and neck, liver or kidney cancer.

The CDR3 sequence: CASSRTSSLTGPRIGGYTF. The CDR3 nucleotides read TGTGCCAGCTCACGGACATCATCCTTAACGGGACCAAGAATCGGTGGCTACACCTTC. The chain links TRBV18 to TRBJ1-2, with D perhaps matching TRBD1 (5 bases). Germline V CDR1 and CDR2: KGHSH, LQKENI. The length of the CDR3 is 19 residues. V shed 4 bases and J shed 7 bases, with 31 bases lying between them.

The rearrangement joins TRBV30 to TRBJ1-1; 8 bases match TRBD1. There are 16 residues in the CDR3. Germline CDR1 and CDR2: GTSNPN and SVGIG (reference sequence). Losses at the gene ends were 4 bases for V and 3 bases for J; bases not matched to a gene: 13. CDR3 protein: CAWMKGDRRTDTEAFF. The DNA for the CDR3 is TGTGCCTGGATGAAGGGGGACAGGCGAACCGACACTGAAGCTTTCTTT.

The CDR3 region has the DNA TGTGCCACCAGCAGAGTTCAGGGGTACAATGAGCAGTTCTTC. This translates into CATSRVQGYNEQFF. This chain uses TRBV15 with TRBJ2-1; D is possibly TRBD1 (6 bases). The CDR3 runs to 14 residues. The V gene lost 1 base and the J gene lost 4 bases, with 8 bases spanning the gap. Germline V gene data show CDR1 as LNHNV and CDR2 as YYDKDF (reference sequence).

The rearrangement uses TRBV11-2 and TRBJ2-5; D ambiguous. Trimming cost V 5 bases and J 4 bases, with 11 bases left between them. CDR3 length: 13 residues. Germline-derived CDR1 and CDR2 are SGHAT and FQNNGV. CDR3 nucleotide sequence: TGTGCCAGCAGCCCAGGCCCCGGAGAGACCCAGTACTTC. This translates into CASSPGPGETQYF.

The chain has TRBV28 and TRBJ2-7; 12 nucleotides agree with TRBD2. From germline, CDR1 is MDHEN and CDR2 SYDVKM. V was clipped by 5 bases and J by 0 bases; unmatched bases: 2. The CDR3 spans 15 residues. The CDR3 DNA follows: TGTGCCAGCAGTCCGACTAGCGGGAGCTCCTACGAGCAGTACTTC. Protein: CASSPTSGSSYEQYF.

DNA of the CDR3: TGCGCCAGCAGCTTGGGACTAGCGGGACAAGAGACCCAGTACTTC. Translated: CASSLGLAGQETQYF. V gene TRBV5-1 combines with J gene TRBJ2-5; 11 nucleotides line up with TRBD2. The CDR3 is 15 amino acids. Unmatched junction bases numbered 0, after V lost 0 bases and J lost 2 bases. The germline V gene has CDR1 SGHRS and CDR2 YFSETQ.

The chain carries TRBV11-2 and TRBJ2-7; 8 bases match TRBD2. This CDR3 spans 15 amino acids. Unmatched junction bases numbered 4, after V lost 0 bases and J lost 3 bases. The germline gives CDR1 SGHAT, CDR2 FQNNGV. The CDR3 region is CASSLEAGGVYEQYF. The CDR3 nucleotides are TGTGCCAGCAGCTTAGAGGCCGGGGGGGTCTACGAGCAGTACTTC.

The chain joins TRBV19 to TRBJ2-1; TRBD2 aligns across 12 bases. V lost 4 bases to trimming and J lost 9 bases; unmatched junction nucleotides: 4. The CDR3 totals 14 residues. Germline V gene data show CDR1 as LNHDA and CDR2 as SQIVND (reference sequence). The CDR3 DNA sequence: TGTGCCAGTAGTACTAGCGGGAGGGTTTCTGAGCAGTTCTTC. Translating it yields CASSTSGRVSEQFF.

This clone was detected a few times. The V call is TRBV18, the J call TRBJ1-2; no definite D call. The CDR3 runs to 15 residues. Germline CDR1 is KGHSH and CDR2 is LQKENI. V was pared by 0 bases and J by 4 bases, with 12 bases between. The CDR3 nucleotides read TGTGCCAGCTCACCACCGGGAGTCAGCCCCTATGGCTACACCTTC. It yields the protein CASSPPGVSPYGYTF. The full variable domain, with the rest looked up from reference TRBV18 and TRBJ1-2, is NAGVMQNPRHLVRRRGQEARLRCSPMKGHSHVYWYRQLPEEGLKFMVYLQKENIIDESGMPKERFSAEFPKEGPSILRIQQVVRGDSAAYFCASSPPGVSPYGYTFGSGTRLTVV.

The chain carries TRBV29-1 and TRBJ2-3; the match to TRBD1 covers 7 bases. The CDR3 totals 14 residues. CDR1 and CDR2 from the germline V gene are SQVTM and ANQGSEA. V lost 6 bases to trimming and J lost 4 bases; unmatched junction nucleotides: 10. As DNA, the CDR3 is TGCAGCGTAGATCGGGGACAGCCCTCAGATACGCAGTATTTT. This gives the protein CSVDRGQPSDTQYF.

The DNA for the CDR3 is TGTGCCAGCAGCTCTGACACCTCTTATGGCTACACCTTC. This gives the protein CASSSDTSYGYTF. The V and J genes are TRBV5-4 and TRBJ1-2; D gene ambiguous. The CDR3 loop spans 13 amino acids. Germline V gene sequence: CDR1 SGHNT, CDR2 YYREEE (reference sequence). Trimming cost V 3 bases and J 5 bases, with 11 bases left between them.

The chain couples TRBV30 to TRBJ1-2; D perhaps matches TRBD1 (5 bases). Germline V CDR1 and CDR2: GTSNPN, SVGIG (reference sequence). CDR3 length equals 15 residues. V was trimmed by 4 bases and J by 0 bases, leaving 15 bases between them. The DNA of the CDR3 is TGTGCCTGGAATGGACTCGGACACGCTAACTATGGCTACACCTTC. Translated: CAWNGLGHANYGYTF. Combining the CDR3 with reference TRBV30 and TRBJ1-2 gives the whole variable domain SQTIHQWPATLVQPVGSPLSLECTVEGTSNPNLYWYRQAAGRGLQLLFYSVGIGQISSEVPQNLSASRPQDRQFILSSKKLLLSDSGFYLCAWNGLGHANYGYTFGSGTRLTVV.

This clone came up once. V gene TRBV2 combines with J gene TRBJ1-5; D is possibly TRBD1 (6 bases). This CDR3 contains 14 residues. Germline V gene data show CDR1 as SNHLY and CDR2 as FYNNEI. Trimming shortened V by 6 bases and J by 2 bases, and 11 bases separated the two germline ends. The CDR3 here is CASSARQGNQPQHF. The CDR3, as DNA: TGTGCCAGCAGCGCTCGACAGGGCAATCAGCCCCAGCATTTT.